This T cell receptor (beta chain) was identified in a study of CD8 T cells in ankylosing spondylitis. This CDR3 comprises 16 residues. V lost 4 bases to trimming and J lost 0 bases, with 12 bases between them. CDR1 is MGHRA and CDR2 is YSYEKL in the germline V gene. A remark on this clonotype: Its antigen is unknown.

Points from the study as a whole: A number of the motif variants had already been described in reactive arthritis synovial fluid and blood. From matched ankylosing spondylitis synovial fluid, disease-linked clones were reportedly recovered at significantly enriched levels.

Researchers built TCR beta libraries using quantitative 5'-RACE with molecular barcodes. TCRdb fed the 5' RACE reads into MiXCR, producing one record per CDR3 protein. The top ten hold 1.1% of the sample, which has around 340,000 distinct CDR3 sequences, 14% to 15% seen once. Sequencing was performed on blood, either unsorted or a sorted T cell fraction (not recorded which). The chain couples TRBV4-1 to TRBJ2-2, with D perhaps being TRBD1 or TRBD2 (5 bases each). This sequence originates from a male donor with ankylosing spondylitis or in good health (not recorded which). CDR3 residues: CASSLEGRTNTGELFF. CDR3 sequence (DNA): TGCGCCAGCAGCCTCGAGGGACGTACGAACACCGGGGAGCTGTTTTTT.